This entry concerns a single TCR beta chain. Its antigen specificity is not known. One base away there is no much larger clone; base qualities are not given. Libraries were made using the immunoSEQ multiplex PCR assay. In the authors' own workflow: A statistical classification framework was built for diagnosing cytomegalovirus status from the catalog of TCR beta chain sequences. Drawn from immuneACCESS, this table holds only the in-frame rearrangements with V and J called that TCRdb kept. Clones are partly lost; checked studies trace under half to an unresolved V gene and leave the rest unexplained. V, J and clone size are those of that table, while D and trimming were read from the DNA. The sample data list over 200,000 clones, and 80% to 95% of these were observed just once. In total, the top ten clones hold under 4% of the sample. This entry is derived from a study of cytomegalovirus exposure and HLA in healthy donors (dated by TCRdb to about 2017). Some background on the complete study: According to a later analysis, the 120 or so validation repertoires were produced on the same platform as the 666 repertoires of the first cohort. The aim of the study was to test whether cataloging public T cell receptors could identify signatures of past pathogen exposure. In addition to the first cohort of roughly 700 subjects, a separate validation cohort of 120 different subjects was used. High-throughput TCR immunosequencing, statistical association of individual TCRs with disease status, and machine learning were combined to predict cytomegalovirus infection status.

Measured from the cysteine to the phenylalanine, the CDR3 is 15 residues long. Of all the DNA, just the CDR3 is kept, 45 bases in frame from base 1. CDR1 MNHNS and CDR2 SASEGT are derived from the germline V gene. Cut back by 2 bases and 4 bases, the V and J ends lie 11 bases apart. Separate from the roughly 650-subject first cohort, the validation cohort of 95 to 150 subjects was the group to which the donors belonged. Broader findings and caveats from the paper: Most TCR sequences were seen in very few donors, while some public TCRs were found in many individuals. The classifier was reported to diagnose cytomegalovirus status with high specificity and sensitivity in both the original and validation cohorts. All 120 or so repertoires were used to score co-occurrence in the validation cohort in a later analysis, because that analysis had no HLA typing for the cohort. According to the authors, the approach could potentially be generalized to other disease states and immunological phenotypes. Of the cluster scores, around 95% were above 0 in a later analysis, which found that TCRs clustered in the first cohort also tended to co-occur in the 130 or so validation repertoires. The study listed approximately 150 TCR beta chains as associated with cytomegalovirus. In vitro tests confirmed that a few of the cytomegalovirus-associated TCR beta chains recognize cytomegalovirus antigens.

This chain joins TRBV6-1 to TRBJ2-2, with the D gene too uncertain to name. The sequenced sample consisted of PBMCs. The clonotype was recovered from a young woman in good health and CMV-seronegative. CDR3 region: CASSEFGRLTGELFF. The DNA sequence is given as TGTGCCAGCAGTGAATTTGGACGCCTCACCGGGGAGCTGTTTTTT.